This is a list of T cell receptor beta chains from one sample in a study of T cell responses to AZD1222 COVID-19 vaccine. Libraries were prepared by immunoSEQ multiplex PCR; TCRdb keeps only in-frame clonotypes and omits some of them. The profile shows about 59,000 clones, roughly nine tenths of them singletons. The sample consisted of peripheral blood, taken 28 days after the second AZD1222 dose. Receptors were obtained from an adult who received the AZD1222 COVID-19 vaccine. Each CDR3 is given with its conserved first and last residue. A D gene is named only where the DNA matches it firmly. A clone size is listed for some rows: how often the clone was seen (once, few, many), or a class if it is expanded.

CDR3nt | CDR3aa | j_gene | d_gene | abundance | len | v_gene
TGTGCCAGCAGTTTAACGGGAGTTGAGACCCAGTACTTC | CASSLTGVETQYF | TRBJ2-5 | . | . | 13 | TRBV12-3/TRBV12-4
TGTGCCAGTAGTACACCAACTAGCGGGAGGTTAGATGAGCAGTTCTTC | CASSTPTSGRLDEQFF | TRBJ2-1 | TRBD2 | . | 16 | TRBV19
TGTGCCAGCAGCCCTGACAGGGGAAGGAACGAGCAGTACTTC | CASSPDRGRNEQYF | TRBJ2-7 | TRBD1 | . | 14 | TRBV7-2
TGTGCCAGCAGCCCCTTCCCCCGGGCCCCTCAGTATTTT | CASSPFPRAPQYF | TRBJ2-3 | . | . | 13 | TRBV14
TGTGCCAGCAGGATCCTCGCCGAGCAGTACTTC | CASRILAEQYF | TRBJ2-7 | . | . | 11 | TRBV6-5
TGTGCCACCAGTGATCCGACCGGGACAGGGGGCGGAGGAAAAGCTTTCTTT | CATSDPTGTGGGGKAFF | TRBJ1-1 | TRBD1 | . | 17 | TRBV24-1
TGCGCCAGCAGTGAAGCAGGCCAAGAGACCCAGTACTTC | CASSEAGQETQYF | TRBJ2-5 | . | . | 13 | TRBV10-1
TGCGCCAGCAGCCCTTGGGGGAGACAGGGGGATGAAAAACTGTTTTTT | CASSPWGRQGDEKLFF | TRBJ1-4 | TRBD1 | . | 16 | TRBV5-1
TGTGCCACCAGTGGGTCACCAAGTGGAGGGGGCCCAGATACGCAGTATTTT | CATSGSPSGGGPDTQYF | TRBJ2-3 | . | . | 17 | TRBV24-1
TGCGCCAGCAGCCGACAGGGGGATAATGAAAAACTGTTTTTT | CASSRQGDNEKLFF | TRBJ1-4 | TRBD1 | . | 14 | TRBV5-1
TGTGCCAGCAGGGACAACAAGGGGGGTGGAAACACCATATATTTT | CASRDNKGGGNTIYF | TRBJ1-3 | . | . | 15 | TRBV27
TGTGCCAGCAGCCGGAATAGCGGGAGGGCTCAAAATGAGCAGTTCTTC | CASSRNSGRAQNEQFF | TRBJ2-1 | TRBD2 | . | 16 | TRBV3-1/TRBV3-2
TGTGCCAGCAGCTACACTCTAGGGATGCGCTATGGCTACACCTTC | CASSYTLGMRYGYTF | TRBJ1-2 | . | . | 15 | TRBV5-4
TGTGCCAGCAGGACGGTAGGTCGACTGAACACTGAAGCTTTCTTT | CASRTVGRLNTEAFF | TRBJ1-1 | . | . | 15 | TRBV6-5
TGTGCCAGCAGTTACCAGGGAGACAATTCACCCCTCCACTTT | CASSYQGDNSPLHF | TRBJ1-6 | . | . | 14 | TRBV6-5
TGTGCCAGCAGCCCGGGACAGGCGTCCTACGAGCAGTACTTC | CASSPGQASYEQYF | TRBJ2-7 | TRBD1 | . | 14 | TRBV7-3
TGCAGTGCTAGCAGGGTCGATGAGCAGTTCTTC | CSASRVDEQFF | TRBJ2-1 | . | . | 11 | TRBV20-1
TGTGCCAGCACTCCGACTAGCGGGGGGACCGGGGAGCTGTTTTTT | CASTPTSGGTGELFF | TRBJ2-2 | TRBD2 | once | 15 | TRBV2
TGTGCGGTGCGTGGTCTAGGAGGGGCCAATGAAAAACTGTTTTTT | CAVRGLGGANEKLFF | TRBJ1-4 | . | few | 15 | TRBV5-4
TGTGCCAGTTTTATGGGGTACACTGAAGCTTTCTTT | CASFMGYTEAFF | TRBJ1-1 | . | . | 12 | TRBV19
TGTGCCAGCAGCCAGGGCGGGGCGCAGTTCTTC | CASSQGGAQFF | TRBJ2-1 | . | . | 11 | TRBV3-1/TRBV3-2
TGTGCCACCAGCAGGGATCGGGGTGAGCAGTTCTTC | CATSRDRGEQFF | TRBJ2-1 | . | . | 12 | TRBV15
TGTGCCAGTAGGAATCCGGGACAGGGGCATCGGGATACGCAGTATTTT | CASRNPGQGHRDTQYF | TRBJ2-3 | TRBD1 | . | 16 | TRBV19